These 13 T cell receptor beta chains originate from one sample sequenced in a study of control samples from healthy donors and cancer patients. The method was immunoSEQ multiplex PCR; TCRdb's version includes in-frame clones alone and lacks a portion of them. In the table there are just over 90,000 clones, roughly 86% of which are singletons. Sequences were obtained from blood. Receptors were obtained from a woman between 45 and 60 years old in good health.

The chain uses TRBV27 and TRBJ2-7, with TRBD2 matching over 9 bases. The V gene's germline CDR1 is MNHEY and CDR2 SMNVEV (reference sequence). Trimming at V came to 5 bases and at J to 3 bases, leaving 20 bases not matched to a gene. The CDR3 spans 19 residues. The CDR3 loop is CASSPNLAGSLRGYYEQYF. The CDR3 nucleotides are TGTGCCAGCAGTCCTAATCTAGCGGGGTCTCTCAGAGGCTACTACGAGCAGTACTTC.

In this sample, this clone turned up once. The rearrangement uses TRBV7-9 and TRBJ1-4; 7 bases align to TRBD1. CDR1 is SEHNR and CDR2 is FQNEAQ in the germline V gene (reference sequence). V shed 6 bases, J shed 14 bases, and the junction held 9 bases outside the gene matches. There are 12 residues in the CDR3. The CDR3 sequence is CASSRRDSGLFF. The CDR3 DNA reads TGTGCCAGCAGTCGAAGGGACAGCGGCCTGTTTTTT.

The CDR3 DNA follows: TGTGCCAGCAGCTTCGGGACTCTTAACACCGGGGAGCTGTTTTTT. It is translated as CASSFGTLNTGELFF. This chain uses TRBV5-6 with TRBJ2-2; TRBD2 might be the D (6 bases). Germline assignment: CDR1 SGHDT and CDR2 YYEEEE. V gave up 2 bases and J gave up 2 bases, with 10 bases separating them. The CDR3 length is 15 residues.

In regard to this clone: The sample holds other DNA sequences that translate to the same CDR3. The DNA for the CDR3 is TGTGCCAGCAGTTTACAAGAGACCCAGTACTTC. It specifies CASSLQETQYF. The V and J genes are TRBV28 and TRBJ2-5; D ambiguous. Trimming left V 2 bases short and J 2 bases short, with 0 bases between. CDR3 length equals 11 residues. Per the germline V gene, CDR1 is MDHEN and CDR2 is SYDVKM.

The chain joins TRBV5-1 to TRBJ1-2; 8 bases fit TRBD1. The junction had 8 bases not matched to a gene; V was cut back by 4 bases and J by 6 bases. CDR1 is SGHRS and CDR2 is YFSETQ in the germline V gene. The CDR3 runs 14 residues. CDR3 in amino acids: CASSPDRAKDGYTF. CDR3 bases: TGCGCCAGCAGCCCGGACAGGGCGAAGGATGGCTACACCTTC.

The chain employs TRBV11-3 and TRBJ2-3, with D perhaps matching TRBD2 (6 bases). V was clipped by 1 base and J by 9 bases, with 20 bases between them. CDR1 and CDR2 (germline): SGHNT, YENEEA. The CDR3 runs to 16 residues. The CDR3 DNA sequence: TGTGCCAGCAGCTTAGTTTCACAATCGGGACTCCAAACGCAGTATTTT. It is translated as CASSLVSQSGLQTQYF.

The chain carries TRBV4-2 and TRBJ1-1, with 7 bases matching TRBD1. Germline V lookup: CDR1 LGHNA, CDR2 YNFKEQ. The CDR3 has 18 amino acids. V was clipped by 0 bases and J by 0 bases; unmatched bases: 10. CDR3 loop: CASSQETVDRRVNTEAFF. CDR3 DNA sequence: TGTGCCAGCAGCCAAGAAACCGTGGACAGGAGAGTGAACACTGAAGCTTTCTTT.

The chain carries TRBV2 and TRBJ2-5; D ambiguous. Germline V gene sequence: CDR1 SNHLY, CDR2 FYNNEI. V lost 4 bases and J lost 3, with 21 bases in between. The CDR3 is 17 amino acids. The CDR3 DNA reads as TGTGCCAGCAGTGCGTCTCCCCCACCGGTGATAGAAGAGACCCAGTACTTC. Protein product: CASSASPPPVIEETQYF. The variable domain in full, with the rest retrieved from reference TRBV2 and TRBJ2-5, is EPEVTQTPSHQVTQMGQEVILRCVPISNHLYFYWYRQILGQKVEFLVSFYNNEISEKSEIFDDQFSVERPDGSNFTLKIRSTKLEDSAMYFCASSASPPPVIEETQYFGPGTRLLVL.

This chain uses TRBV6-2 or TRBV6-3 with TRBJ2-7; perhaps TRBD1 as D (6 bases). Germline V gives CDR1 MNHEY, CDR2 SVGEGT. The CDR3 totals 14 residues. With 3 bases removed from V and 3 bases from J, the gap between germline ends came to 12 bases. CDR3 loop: CASSYFQGSYEQYF. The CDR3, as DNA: TGTGCCAGCAGTTATTTTCAGGGGAGCTACGAGCAGTACTTC.

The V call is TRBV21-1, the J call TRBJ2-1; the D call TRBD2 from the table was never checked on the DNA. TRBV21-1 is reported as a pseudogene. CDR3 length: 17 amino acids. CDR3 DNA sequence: TGTGCCAGCAGCAATCTTATACAGCGGACCCTAATGGATGAGCAGTTCTTC. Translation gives CASSNLIQRTLMDEQFF.

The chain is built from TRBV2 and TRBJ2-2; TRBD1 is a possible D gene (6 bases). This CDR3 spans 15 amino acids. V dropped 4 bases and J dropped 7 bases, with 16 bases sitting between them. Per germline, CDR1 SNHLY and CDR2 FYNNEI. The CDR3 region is CASSAQGGIGGELFF. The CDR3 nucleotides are TGTGCCAGCAGTGCACAGGGCGGTATAGGCGGGGAGCTGTTTTTT.

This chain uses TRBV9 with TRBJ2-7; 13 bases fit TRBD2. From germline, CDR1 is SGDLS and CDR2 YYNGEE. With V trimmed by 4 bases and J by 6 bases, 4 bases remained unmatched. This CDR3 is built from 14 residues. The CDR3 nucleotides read TGTGCCAGCAGCCCGGGACTAGCGGGGTTCGAGCAGTACTTC. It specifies CASSPGLAGFEQYF.

This chain's CDR3 is CATSSLRQGANEAFF. The CDR3 DNA reads as TGTGCCACCAGCAGTTTAAGACAGGGTGCGAATGAAGCTTTCTTT. The gene calls are TRBV15 and TRBJ1-1, with 7 bases matching TRBD1. CDR1 is LNHNV, CDR2 YYDKDF, per germline (reference sequence). V shed 3 bases, J shed 7 bases, and the junction held 11 bases outside the gene matches. The CDR3 is made up of 15 amino acids.